The clone carrying this TCR beta chain has just a few counts. Antigen unknown. Deletions cut 0 bases from V and 8 bases from J, with 11 bases between. The CDR3 consists of 14 residues. Germline CDR1 and CDR2: SGHRS and YFSETQ. Repertoires were generated with immunoSEQ multiplex PCR, while TCRdb's copy carries only in-frame clones and drops some. Counted here are 55,000 to 85,000 clones, nearly 90% occurring once; the ten biggest clones make up approximately 1.2%. This sample is part of a study of OX40 agonist ivuxolimab in advanced cancers. In the study overall: Three patients, one with hepatocellular carcinoma and two with cutaneous melanoma, achieved partial responses.

General study results and limits: Normalized expansion of T-cell clones was also low for some nonresponders.

The clonotype originates from an adult with an advanced solid tumor such as melanoma, head and neck, liver or kidney cancer. This chain links TRBV5-1 with TRBJ1-4, with TRBD1 as a possible D gene (6 bases). The material sequenced was CD4+ or CD8+ T cells sorted from blood, taken in a trial of the OX40 agonist ivuxolimab. CDR3 DNA sequence: TGCGCCAGCAGCTTGGCCGGGACACTAGAAAAACTGTTTTTT. It encodes CASSLAGTLEKLFF.